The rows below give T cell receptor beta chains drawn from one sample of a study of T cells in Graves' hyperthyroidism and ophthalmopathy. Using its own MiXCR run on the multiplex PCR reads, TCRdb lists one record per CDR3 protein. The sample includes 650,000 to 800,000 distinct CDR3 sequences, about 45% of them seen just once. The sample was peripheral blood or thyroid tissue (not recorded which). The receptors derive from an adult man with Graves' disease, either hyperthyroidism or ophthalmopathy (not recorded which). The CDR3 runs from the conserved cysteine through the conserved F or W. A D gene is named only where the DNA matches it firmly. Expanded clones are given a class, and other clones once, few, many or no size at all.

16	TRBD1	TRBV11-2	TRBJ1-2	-	TGTGCCAGCAGCTTAGGGACTAGGCAGGGGGACTATGGCTACACCTTC	CASSLGTRQGDYGYTF
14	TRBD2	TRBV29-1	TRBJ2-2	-	TGCAGCGTTGGACTAGCGGCGAACACCGGGGAGCTGTTTTTT	CSVGLAANTGELFF
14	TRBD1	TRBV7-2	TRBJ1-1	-	TGTGCCAGCAGCTTAGGGGGGACAGTACTCGAAGCTTTCTTT	CASSLGGTVLEAFF
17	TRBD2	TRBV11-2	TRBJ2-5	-	TGTGCCAGCAGCTACGGGACTAGCGGGAGCGGCCGGGAGACCCAGTACTTC	CASSYGTSGSGRETQYF
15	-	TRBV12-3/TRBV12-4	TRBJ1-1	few	TGTGCCAGCAGTTTAGCCTACTTACAGGAAAATGAAGCTTTCTTT	CASSLAYLQENEAFF
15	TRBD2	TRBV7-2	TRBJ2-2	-	TGTGCCAGCAGCCAGACTAGCGGGAACACCGGGGAGCTGTTTTTT	CASSQTSGNTGELFF
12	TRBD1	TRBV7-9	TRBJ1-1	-	TGTGCCAGCACTGGACAGGGATTTGAAGCTTTCTTT	CASTGQGFEAFF
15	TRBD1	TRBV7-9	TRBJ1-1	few	TGTGCCAGCAGCTCCCCAGGGGGGATCGGGACTGAAGCTTTCTTT	CASSSPGGIGTEAFF
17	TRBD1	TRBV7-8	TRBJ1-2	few	TGTGCCAGCAGCTCGATCCGGGACAGGAAAACTAACTATGGCTACACCTTC	CASSSIRDRKTNYGYTF
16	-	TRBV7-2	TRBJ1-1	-	TGTGCCAGCAGCTCCCGGACAGTTTCTATGAACACTGAAGCTTTCTTT	CASSSRTVSMNTEAFF
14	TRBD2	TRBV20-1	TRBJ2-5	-	TGCAGTGCAGCCGGGACTAGCGGCCAAGAGACCCAGTACTTC	CSAAGTSGQETQYF
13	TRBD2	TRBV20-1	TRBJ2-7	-	TGCAGTGCTAGAGATGGACTAGCGTACGAGCAGTACTTC	CSARDGLAYEQYF
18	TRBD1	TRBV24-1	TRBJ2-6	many	TGTGCCACCAGTGATTGGCCGGGACAGGGTTCTGGGGCCAACGTCCTGACTTTC	CATSDWPGQGSGANVLTF
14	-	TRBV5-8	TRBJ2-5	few	TGTGCCAGCAGCACTCGGGACTCCAGCGAGACCCAGTACTTC	CASSTRDSSETQYF
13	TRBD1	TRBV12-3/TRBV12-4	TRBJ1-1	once	TGTGCCAGCAGTCAACTGACAGGGGCGGGAGCTTTCTTT	CASSQLTGAGAFF
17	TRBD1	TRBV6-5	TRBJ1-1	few	TGTGCCAGCAGTTCAAGGACAGGGATGGGGTCGAACACTGAAGCTTTCTTT	CASSSRTGMGSNTEAFF
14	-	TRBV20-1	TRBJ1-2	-	TGCAGTGCTAGGCCCCGGGAGGGCGAGCGTGGCTACACCTTC	CSARPREGERGYTF
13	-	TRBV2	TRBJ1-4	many	TGTGCCAGCACTCGGAGTGCTCGGGAAAAACTGTTTTTT	CASTRSAREKLFF
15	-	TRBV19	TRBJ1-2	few	TGTGCCAGTAGTATAGCCGGGGGGACCTCCTATGGCTACACCTTC	CASSIAGGTSYGYTF
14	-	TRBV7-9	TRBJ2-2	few	TGTGCCAGCAGCTCGGCAGGGGCCACCGGGGAGCTGTTTTTT	CASSSAGATGELFF
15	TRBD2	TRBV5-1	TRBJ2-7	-	TGCGCCGGCAGCTGGACTAGCGGGGGGACCTACGAGCAGTACTTC	CAGSWTSGGTYEQYF
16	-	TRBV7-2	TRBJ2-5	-	TGTGCCAGCAGCCGGGGACCGGGACACTTCCAAGAGACCCAGTACTTC	CASSRGPGHFQETQYF
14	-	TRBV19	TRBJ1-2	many	TGTGCCAGTAGGACCCAGGTGTTTGGGTATGGCTACACCTTC	CASRTQVFGYGYTF
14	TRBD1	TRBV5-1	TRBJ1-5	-	TGCGCCAGCAGCTGGGGACAGACACATCAGCCCCAGCATTTT	CASSWGQTHQPQHF
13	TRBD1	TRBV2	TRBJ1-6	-	TGTGCCAGCAGGACAGGGTTGGCTTCACCCCTCCACTTT	CASRTGLASPLHF
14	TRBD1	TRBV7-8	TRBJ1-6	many	TGTGCCAGCAGCTTGGGGACAGAAGTTTCACCCCTCCACTTT	CASSLGTEVSPLHF
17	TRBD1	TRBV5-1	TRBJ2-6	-	TGCGCCAGCAAACGCGGACAGGGGGCACGTGGGGCCAACGTCCTGACTTTC	CASKRGQGARGANVLTF
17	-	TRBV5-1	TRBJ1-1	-	TGCGCCAGCAGCCGAGGGCCTGGGGGCGTTGGAGGCACTGAAGCTTTCTTT	CASSRGPGGVGGTEAFF
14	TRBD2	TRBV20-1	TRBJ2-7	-	TGCAGTGCTAGCGGGACTAGCAACTCCTACGAGCAGTACTTC	CSASGTSNSYEQYF
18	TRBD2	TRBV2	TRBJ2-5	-	TGTGCCACCAGTGATACCGGACTAGCGGGGGGCCGGGGAGAGACCCAGTACTTC	CATSDTGLAGGRGETQYF
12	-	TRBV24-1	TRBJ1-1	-	TGTGCCACCAGTTCCATGAACACTGAAGCTTTCTTT	CATSSMNTEAFF
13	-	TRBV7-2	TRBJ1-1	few	TGTGCCAGCAGCATCGGGACTTACACTGAAGCTTTCTTT	CASSIGTYTEAFF
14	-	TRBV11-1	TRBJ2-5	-	TGTGCCAGCAGCTTGGGGACCACAGGGGAGACCCAGTACTTC	CASSLGTTGETQYF
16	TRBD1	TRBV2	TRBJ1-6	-	TGTGCCAGCAGCCTGACAGGGGAGGGTTCTAATTCACCCCTCCACTTT	CASSLTGEGSNSPLHF
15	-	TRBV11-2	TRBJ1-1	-	TGTGCCAGCAGCCCCCAAGGAACAGCGAACACTGAAGCTTTCTTT	CASSPQGTANTEAFF
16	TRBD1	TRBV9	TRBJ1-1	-	TGTGCCAGCAGCGCGGGACAGGGTTTCCTGAACACTGAAGCTTTCTTT	CASSAGQGFLNTEAFF
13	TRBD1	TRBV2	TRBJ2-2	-	TGTGCCATCGCGGACAGGGGCGACCGGGAGCTGTTTTTT	CAIADRGDRELFF
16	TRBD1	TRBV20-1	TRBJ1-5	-	TGCAGTGCTAGAGTCCCTCCCGACAGGGGGCTTCAGCCCCAGCATTTT	CSARVPPDRGLQPQHF
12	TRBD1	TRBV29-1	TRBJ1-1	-	TGCAGCGTTCGGGACAGGGCCACTGAAGCTTTCTTT	CSVRDRATEAFF
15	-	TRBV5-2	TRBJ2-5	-	TGTGCCAGCAGCTTGAGGGAGTTCTTCCAAGAGACCCAGTACTTC	CASSLREFFQETQYF
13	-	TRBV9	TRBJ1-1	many	TGTGCCAGCAGTAAAGGACTGAACACTGAAGCTTTCTTT	CASSKGLNTEAFF
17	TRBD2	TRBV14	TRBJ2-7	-	TGTGCCAGCAGCCAAGGGACTAGCGGGCCTACCTCCTACGAGCAGTACTTC	CASSQGTSGPTSYEQYF
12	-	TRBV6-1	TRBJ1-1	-	TGTGGATGGGGGAGGCAGGGCGATGAAGCTCTCTTT	CGWGRQGDEALF
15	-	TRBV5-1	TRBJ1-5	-	TGCGCCAGCAGCTTGGATGTAGGACCCAATCAGCCCCAGCATTTT	CASSLDVGPNQPQHF